These 17 T cell receptor beta chains share one sample of origin, sequenced in a study of OX40 agonist ivuxolimab in advanced cancers. Data came from immunoSEQ multiplex PCR; TCRdb stores just in-frame clones and leaves some out. The sample contains some 45,000 clones, around 85% of which appear only once. Sequences were derived from CD4+ or CD8+ T cells sorted from blood, sampled in a trial of the OX40 agonist ivuxolimab. The receptors were gathered from an adult with an advanced solid tumor such as melanoma, head and neck, liver or kidney cancer.

CDR3: CASSPPGPGDNQPQHF. The CDR3 DNA reads TGTGCCAGCTCACCACCGGGACCGGGGGACAATCAGCCCCAGCATTTT. The V call is TRBV18, the J call TRBJ1-5; possible D gene TRBD1, 5 bases. V lost 0 bases and J lost 3, with 12 bases in between. The CDR3 is made up of 16 amino acids. Germline CDR1 reads KGHSH; CDR2 reads LQKENI.

The chain has TRBV2 and TRBJ2-3, with TRBD2 identical over 9 bases. The V gene's germline CDR1 is SNHLY and CDR2 FYNNEI. The CDR3 sequence is 17 residues long. V shed 5 bases, J shed 5 bases, and the junction held 14 bases outside the gene matches. CDR3 sequence reads: CASSLMHAGGPGDTQYF. CDR3 DNA sequence: TGTGCCAGCAGTTTAATGCACGCGGGAGGGCCTGGAGATACGCAGTATTTT.

This clone was found a few times. The chain couples TRBV19 to TRBJ2-5, with a weak D call TRBD1 (8 bases). Trimming took off 5 bases at V and 5 bases at J, with 24 bases between the two ends. The V gene's germline CDR1 is LNHDA and CDR2 SQIVND (reference sequence). This CDR3 is built from 17 residues. The CDR3 region is CASSPRGAQGARETQYF. As DNA, the CDR3 is TGTGCCAGTAGTCCCCGGGGGGCGCAGGGGGCGCGGGAGACCCAGTACTTC.

This CDR3 is CASSDRESTEAFF. The CDR3 DNA sequence: TGTGCCAGCAGCGACAGGGAGAGCACTGAAGCTTTCTTT. The chain combines TRBV6-1 with TRBJ1-1; TRBD1 agrees at 7 bases. From germline, CDR1 is MNHNS and CDR2 SASEGT. The V and J ends lost 6 bases and 4 bases, in that order; junction bases with no gene match: 5. This CDR3 has 13 residues.

The chain uses TRBV5-1 and TRBJ1-1, with D possibly matching TRBD1 (6 bases). The V end was cut by 3 bases, the J end by 0 bases, with 9 bases between. This CDR3 has 14 residues. Germline V gene lookup returns CDR1 SGHRS and CDR2 YFSETQ. The CDR3 reads CASSSQGMNTEAFF. The CDR3 region has the DNA TGCGCCAGCAGCTCACAGGGAATGAACACTGAAGCTTTCTTT. Based on the CDR3 plus reference TRBV5-1 and TRBJ1-1, the full variable domain is KAGVTQTPRYLIKTRGQQVTLSCSPISGHRSVSWYQQTPGQGLQFLFEYFSETQRNKGNFPGRFSGRQFSNSRSEMNVSTLELGDSALYLCASSSQGMNTEAFFGQGTRLTVV.

This chain links TRBV19 with TRBJ2-7; weak D call: TRBD1 (6 bases). V was clipped by 4 bases and J by 0 bases, with 16 bases between them. The CDR3 extends over 16 amino acids. Germline V lookup: CDR1 LNHDA, CDR2 SQIVND (reference sequence). CDR3 region: CASSRTRQVTSYEQYF. In DNA, the CDR3 is TGTGCCAGTAGTAGGACCAGACAGGTAACCTCCTACGAGCAGTACTTC. The full variable domain, completed using reference TRBV19 and TRBJ2-7, is DGGITQSPKYLFRKEGQNVTLSCEQNLNHDAMYWYRQDPGQGLRLIYYSQIVNDFQKGDIAEGYSVSREKKESFPLTVTSAQKNPTAFYLCASSRTRQVTSYEQYFGPGTRLTVT.

The gene calls are TRBV5-1 and TRBJ2-7; tentatively, D is TRBD1 or TRBD2 (5 bases each). V lost 4 bases and J lost 2, with 16 bases in between. Germline V CDR1 and CDR2: SGHRS, YFSETQ. This CDR3 has 15 amino acids. In DNA form, the CDR3 reads TGCGCCAGCAGCCTAATTTCGGGGCCGACCTACGAGCAGTACTTC. Translated, it gives CASSLISGPTYEQYF.

The chain has TRBV5-1 and TRBJ1-1, with D possibly being TRBD1 (6 bases). V lost 0 bases and J lost 0, with 24 bases in between. The CDR3 runs 20 residues. Germline CDR1 reads SGHRS; CDR2 reads YFSETQ. CDR3 loop: CASSLVSLGQEGGMNTEAFF. DNA for the CDR3: TGCGCCAGCAGCTTGGTGTCCTTGGGGCAGGAAGGGGGAATGAACACTGAAGCTTTCTTT.

The CDR3, as DNA: TGTGCCAGCAGTGAAGCGACGGCCAGGGATGAGCAGTTCTTC. This encodes CASSEATARDEQFF. The rearrangement uses TRBV6-1 and TRBJ2-1, with a weak D call TRBD1 (5 bases). Trimming removed 0 bases at V and 8 bases at J, with 11 bases between. CDR1 is MNHNS and CDR2 is SASEGT in the germline V gene. This CDR3 has 14 residues.

The V gene is TRBV9, the J gene TRBJ2-2; 7 bases agree with TRBD2. The CDR3 extends over 16 amino acids. Losses at the gene ends were 3 bases for V and 6 bases for J; bases not matched to a gene: 11. Germline V gene data show CDR1 as SGDLS and CDR2 as YYNGEE. The CDR3 reads CASSAGGTTVAGELFF. DNA for the CDR3: TGTGCCAGCAGCGCGGGAGGTACTACCGTAGCCGGGGAGCTGTTTTTT.

The chain employs TRBV23-1 and TRBJ1-2; weak D call: TRBD1 (5 bases). TRBV23-1 is treated as an ORF (open reading frame) with a function not yet certain. Trimming shortened V by 2 bases and J by 7 bases, and 17 bases separated the two germline ends. The CDR3 has 15 residues. This CDR3 is CASSQAGTNFGGYTF. The CDR3 DNA follows: TGCGCCAGCAGTCAAGCTGGGACCAACTTTGGTGGCTACACCTTC.

The chain combines TRBV28 with TRBJ2-7; a possible D gene is TRBD1 (5 bases). The ends were cut back, 2 bases at V and 0 bases at J, with 8 bases in the middle. Germline loops: CDR1 MDHEN, CDR2 SYDVKM. This CDR3 has 14 residues. The CDR3 DNA is TGTGCCAGCAGTTTAATGGGGCCCTCCTACGAGCAGTACTTC. Its translation is CASSLMGPSYEQYF.

For the CDR3, the DNA is TGTGCCAGCAGCTCGGGACGGAACTATGGCTACACCTTC. This sequence encodes CASSSGRNYGYTF. The rearrangement links TRBV6-5 to TRBJ1-2; the D gene is possibly TRBD1 (5 bases). V was shortened by 6 bases and J by 2 bases, with 10 bases between the two germline ends. Germline CDR1 and CDR2: MNHEY and SVGAGI. The CDR3 contains 13 residues.

This clone was seen more than once but under ten times. This chain uses TRBV28 with TRBJ2-2; weak D call: TRBD2 (6 bases). V lost 3 bases and J lost 6, with 11 bases in between. The CDR3 is 14 residues long. Per the germline V gene, CDR1 is MDHEN and CDR2 is SYDVKM. The CDR3 reads CASSLRGNAGELFF. The DNA of the CDR3 is TGTGCCAGCAGTTTGCGGGGAAACGCCGGGGAGCTGTTTTTT.

The chain carries TRBV6-6 and TRBJ1-5, with 9 bases lining up with TRBD1. The ends lost 5 bases at V and 7 bases at J; junction bases unmatched: 12. Germline values: CDR1 MNHNY, CDR2 SVGAGI (reference sequence). This CDR3 is 16 amino acids long. The chain's CDR3 is CASSQYRTGEGQPQHF. CDR3 coding DNA: TGTGCCAGCAGTCAGTACCGGACAGGGGAAGGGCAGCCCCAGCATTTT.

The chain has TRBV28 and TRBJ1-2; no clear D. This CDR3 is 13 amino acids long. V was trimmed by 11 bases and J by 4 bases, leaving 17 bases between them. Looked up from germline, CDR1 is MDHEN and CDR2 is SYDVKM. The CDR3 is CALSRMVGYGYTF. CDR3 nucleotides: TGTGCCTTGTCGAGGATGGTTGGCTATGGCTACACCTTC.

The CDR3 DNA is TGTGCCAGCACCCAGGGTGGACTAGCGGGAGTCACCGGGGAGCTGTTTTTT. Residues: CASTQGGLAGVTGELFF. The chain is built from TRBV4-2 and TRBJ2-2; 13 bases are shared with TRBD2. V was pared by 7 bases and J by 4 bases, with 9 bases of the junction left unmatched. CDR3 length: 17 amino acids. CDR1 and CDR2 from the germline V gene are LGHNA and YNFKEQ.